This passage covers 30 T cell receptor beta chains from one sample sequenced in a study of vaccination effects on CD4 cells after COVID-19 (dated by TCRdb to the early 2020s). After more than 9 days of culture, CD4+ T cells were isolated with the EasySep CD4+ T cell isolation kit. Each participant received two doses of an mRNA SARS-CoV-2 vaccine, either BNT162b2 or mRNA-1273. The library was built by means of the immunoSEQ multiplex PCR assay. TCRdb stores this immuneACCESS table with in-frame sequences only. Part of the clones is absent; in the studies checked, under half of the shortfall reflects unresolved V genes, and no reason is known for the rest. The sample table records 35,000 to 55,000 clones; 72% of these occur just once. Jointly, the top ten make up under 10% of the sample. These receptors lack a known antigen. The sample in question was CD4+ T cells from PBMCs cultured without peptide, obtained after COVID-19 vaccination. The receptors shown here come from a human donor who received a COVID-19 vaccine.

The chain recombines TRBV19 with TRBJ2-2; 15 positions agree with TRBD2. The CDR3 spans 19 residues. Losses at the gene ends were 5 bases for V and 5 bases for J; bases not matched to a gene: 12. Germline assignment: CDR1 LNHDA and CDR2 SQIVND (reference sequence). CDR3 sequence reads: CASSGRTSGRGVRTGELFF. CDR3 in DNA: TGTGCCAGTAGTGGAAGGACTAGCGGGAGGGGGGTACGGACCGGGGAGCTGTTTTTT.

The J gene is TRBJ1-3, the V gene TRBV6-5; a weak D match, TRBD1 (6 bases). V was trimmed by 5 bases and J by 3 bases, leaving 11 bases between them. Germline V lookup: CDR1 MNHEY, CDR2 SVGAGI. The CDR3 is 14 residues long. CDR3 protein: CASSLQGNGNTIYF. For the CDR3, the DNA is TGTGCCAGCAGTCTACAGGGAAATGGAAACACCATATATTTT.

This clone was detected only a few times. V is TRBV10-3 and J is TRBJ1-2; the D gene is possibly TRBD1 (6 bases). CDR3 size: 14 residues. Germline V gene lookup returns CDR1 ENHRY and CDR2 SYGVKD. V was pared by 3 bases and J by 4 bases, with 12 bases between. The DNA for the CDR3 is TGTGCCATCAGTGAACCGGACAGCTCCTATGGCTACACCTTC. Its translation is CAISEPDSSYGYTF.

A note on this clone: One junction end disagrees with the germline gene, perhaps due to a read error. This chain joins TRBV11-1 and TRBJ1-2, with 7 bases fitting TRBD1. Germline V gene sequence: CDR1 SGHAT, CDR2 FQDESV (reference sequence). The CDR3 spans 13 residues. CDR3 DNA: TGTGCCAGCAGTTTAGACAGGGCTACGGGCTACACCTTC. Encoded protein: CASSLDRATGYTF. The whole variable domain, filled in from reference TRBV11-1 and TRBJ1-2, reads EAEVAQSPRYKITEKSQAVAFWCDPISGHATLYWYRQILGQGPELLVQFQDESVVDDSQLPKDRFSAERLKGVDSTLKIQPAELGDSAMYLCASSLDRATGYTFGSGTRLTVV.

The chain is built from TRBV3-1 (or the pseudogene TRBV3-2) and TRBJ2-3; 7 bases match TRBD2. CDR3 length equals 16 residues. CDR1 is LGHDT and CDR2 is YNNKEL in the germline V gene (reference sequence). V trimming: 0 bases; J trimming: 5 bases; junction bases outside the gene matches: 8. The CDR3 protein is CASSQEGGRRGDTQYF. The CDR3 region has the DNA TGTGCCAGCAGCCAAGAGGGGGGGAGGCGAGGAGATACGCAGTATTTT.

The chain uses TRBV6-5 and TRBJ2-5; no clear D. The V and J ends lost 6 bases and 5 bases respectively, with 13 bases between them. The CDR3 is 13 amino acids. The V gene's germline CDR1 is MNHEY and CDR2 SVGAGI. The CDR3 nucleotides are TGTGCCAGCAGGGGCTACAGCGACGAGACCCAGTACTTC. This codes for CASRGYSDETQYF.

This chain connects TRBV24-1 to TRBJ2-5, with 8 bases aligning to TRBD1. With 1 base clipped from V and 5 bases from J, the junction kept 2 bases outside the gene matches. The CDR3 runs 14 residues. Germline V gives CDR1 KGHDR, CDR2 SFDVKD. Written as DNA, the CDR3 is TGTGCCACCAGTGATTTTTACAGGGGGGAGACCCAGTACTTC. This encodes CATSDFYRGETQYF.

This clone was observed once. The chain joins TRBV5-6 to TRBJ1-1; TRBD1 matches 7 bases. Germline trimming cut 6 bases from V and 1 base from J; bases unmatched to any gene: 9. CDR3 length: 15 amino acids. The germline CDR1 and CDR2 sequences are SGHDT and YYEEEE. CDR3 loop: CASTIYRGWNTEAFF. CDR3 bases: TGTGCCAGCACCATTTACAGGGGTTGGAACACTGAAGCTTTCTTT.

J is TRBJ2-3 and V is TRBV27; no clear D. CDR3 length: 12 amino acids. Germline V gene data show CDR1 as MNHEY and CDR2 as SMNVEV (reference sequence). V lost 5 bases to trimming and J lost 2 bases, with 5 bases between them. The CDR3 reads CASSTATDTQYF. The CDR3 region has the DNA TGTGCCAGCAGTACAGCCACAGATACGCAGTATTTT.

This rearrangement joins TRBV6-6 to TRBJ1-5, with TRBD1 as a possible D gene (6 bases). V shed 3 bases and J shed 3 bases, with 12 bases lying between them. Germline lookup yields CDR1 MNHNY and CDR2 SVGAGI (reference sequence). The CDR3 is 15 residues long. The CDR3 region is CASSYSQGANQPQHF. The CDR3 coding sequence is TGTGCCAGCAGTTATTCACAGGGTGCCAATCAGCCCCAGCATTTT.

The CDR3 here is CASSFGQGMGETQYF. CDR3 sequence (DNA): TGTGCCAGCAGTTTCGGACAGGGGATGGGGGAGACCCAGTACTTC. The chain uses TRBV27 and TRBJ2-5; 9 nucleotides agree with TRBD1. This CDR3 is 15 amino acids long. Losses at the gene ends were 3 bases for V and 5 bases for J; bases not matched to a gene: 7. Germline assignment: CDR1 MNHEY and CDR2 SMNVEV (reference sequence).

This clone was recorded many times. J is TRBJ1-1 and V is TRBV9; 8 bases align to TRBD1. The CDR3 consists of 16 residues. Germline V gene lookup returns CDR1 SGDLS and CDR2 YYNGEE. Germline trimming cut 3 bases from V and 0 bases from J; bases unmatched to any gene: 7. CDR3 residues: CASSGRQGLMNTEAFF. The CDR3 DNA sequence: TGTGCCAGCAGCGGGCGACAGGGGCTGATGAACACTGAAGCTTTCTTT.

This clone appeared once. The chain's CDR3 is CASSQTRTRKTDTQYF. The CDR3 DNA sequence: TGCGCCAGCAGCCAGACCAGGACTAGAAAGACAGATACGCAGTATTTT. The chain has TRBV4-1 and TRBJ2-3; 7 bases are shared with TRBD2. CDR1 and CDR2 (germline): MGHRA, YSYEKL. This CDR3 contains 16 residues. The J segment lost 3 bases and the V segment lost 3 bases, leaving 9 bases of the junction unmatched.

The chain employs TRBV5-1 and TRBJ2-1, with TRBD2 identical over 9 bases. Germline V gene sequence: CDR1 SGHRS, CDR2 YFSETQ. This CDR3 contains 18 residues. With V trimmed by 3 bases and J by 2 bases, 12 bases remained unmatched. The CDR3 nucleotides read TGCGCCAGCAGCTCGAATCGAGGACTAGCGAATACCTACAATGAGCAGTTCTTC. Translation gives CASSSNRGLANTYNEQFF.

The chain joins TRBV10-3 to TRBJ2-4; TRBD2 agrees at 7 bases. The V gene end was trimmed by 6 bases and the J gene end by 5 bases; junction bases not matched to a gene: 10. The CDR3 is 15 amino acids. In germline, CDR1 is ENHRY, CDR2 SYGVKD. The CDR3 nucleotides are TGTGCCATCAGCCGGGGGAGGGATGGTCAAAACATTCAGTACTTC. Its protein is CAISRGRDGQNIQYF.

This clone was seen a few times. The chain has TRBV10-1 and TRBJ2-2; D is possibly TRBD1 (5 bases). Trimming removed 3 bases from V and 6 bases from J, with 8 bases in between. The length of the CDR3 is 13 residues. Germline V lookup: CDR1 WNHNN, CDR2 SYGVQD (reference sequence). The CDR3 region has the DNA TGCGCCAGCAGTGAAGCAGGGCCCGGGGAGCTGTTTTTT. Protein product: CASSEAGPGELFF.

Only a few counts were recorded for this clone. This rearrangement joins TRBV7-2 to TRBJ2-7, with a possible D match to TRBD2 (6 bases). V lost 5 bases to trimming and J lost 2 bases, with 16 bases between them. The CDR3 runs 15 residues. Looked up from germline, CDR1 is SGHTA and CDR2 is FQGNSA. CDR3 loop: CASSPRGAGTYEQYF. The DNA for the CDR3 is TGTGCCAGCAGCCCCCGGGGAGCGGGTACCTACGAGCAGTACTTC.

V gene TRBV6-5 combines with J gene TRBJ1-2; no firm D call. Germline V gene data show CDR1 as MNHEY and CDR2 as SVGAGI. The CDR3 extends over 15 amino acids. V lost 8 bases and J 1 base, leaving 17 bases between the germline ends. CDR3 region: CASSLRADFNYGYTF. CDR3 nucleotides: TGTGCCAGCTCGCTTAGGGCAGACTTTAACTATGGCTACACCTTC.

This clone occurred once. One end of the junction varies from germline; a read error may be responsible. This sequence joins TRBV4-1 and TRBJ2-5; 11 nucleotides align to TRBD1. Germline V gene data show CDR1 as MGHRA and CDR2 as YSYEKL. The CDR3 spans 15 residues. CDR3 in amino acids: CASSQEDRGQGTQYF. Here the CDR3 DNA reads TGCGCCAGCAGCCAAGAGGACAGGGGGCAAGGGACCCAGTACTTC.

J is TRBJ2-5 and V is TRBV5-1, with 11 bases matching TRBD1. Germline CDR1 is SGHRS and CDR2 is YFSETQ. This CDR3 is built from 18 residues. V gave up 0 bases and J gave up 7 bases; unmatched junction bases: 14. The CDR3 sequence is CASSLAYPGTGGSGTQYF. The CDR3 region has the DNA TGCGCCAGCAGCTTGGCCTATCCCGGGACAGGGGGATCGGGGACCCAGTACTTC.

Notes on this clone: The sample has other DNA sequences that encode this CDR3 too. This chain joins TRBV6-1 and TRBJ2-6; tentatively, D is TRBD1 (5 bases). This CDR3 is built from 15 residues. V was pared by 1 base and J by 1 base, with 5 bases between. Germline CDR1 MNHNS, CDR2 SASEGT. For the CDR3, the DNA is TGTGCCAGCAGTGAAGAGGGGTCTGGGGCCAACGTCCTGACTTTC. This codes for CASSEEGSGANVLTF.

J is TRBJ1-4 and V is TRBV5-1, with 8 bases matching TRBD1. This CDR3 is built from 15 residues. Germline CDR1 and CDR2: SGHRS and YFSETQ. V trimming: 3 bases; J trimming: 4 bases; junction bases outside the gene matches: 5. The CDR3 is CASSWGQANNEKLFF. The CDR3 coding sequence is TGCGCCAGCAGCTGGGGACAGGCCAATAATGAAAAACTGTTTTTT.

The chain joins TRBV5-1 to TRBJ2-3, with 7 bases matching TRBD2. CDR1 SGHRS and CDR2 YFSETQ come from the germline V gene. Losses at the gene ends were 1 base for V and 4 bases for J; bases not matched to a gene: 6. This CDR3 contains 15 residues. CDR3 coding DNA: TGCGCCAGCAGCTTGAGGGCGGGGGAGTCAGATACGCAGTATTTT. It codes for CASSLRAGESDTQYF.

The rearrangement links TRBV29-1 to TRBJ1-5; tentatively, D is TRBD1 (6 bases). The germline gives CDR1 SQVTM, CDR2 ANQGSEA. Trimming removed 7 bases from V and 5 bases from J, with 12 bases in between. The CDR3 totals 12 residues. This chain's CDR3 is CSAGARDQPQHF. CDR3 sequence (DNA): TGCAGCGCAGGGGCGCGGGATCAGCCCCAGCATTTT. Using reference TRBV29-1 and TRBJ1-5 for the parts outside the CDR3, the full variable domain is SAVISQKPSRDICQRGTSLTIQCQVDSQVTMMFWYRQQPGQSLTLIATANQGSEATYESGFVIDKFPISRPNLTFSTLTVSNMSPEDSSIYLCSAGARDQPQHFGDGTRLSIL.

V usage is TRBV5-6 and J usage is TRBJ2-7; D is uncertain. V lost 2 bases, J lost 3 bases, and 15 bases lay in between. Germline V lookup: CDR1 SGHDT, CDR2 YYEEEE. The CDR3 has 15 amino acids. CDR3 amino acids: CASSLLGSPDYEQYF. CDR3 nucleotide sequence: TGTGCCAGCAGCTTATTGGGGTCTCCAGACTACGAGCAGTACTTC.

This chain uses TRBV5-1 with TRBJ2-1, with D possibly being TRBD2 (6 bases). Trimming removed 3 bases from V and 1 base from J, with 8 bases in between. The CDR3 extends over 14 amino acids. Germline lookup yields CDR1 SGHRS and CDR2 YFSETQ. The CDR3 here is CASSSGVSYNEQFF. CDR3 coding DNA: TGCGCCAGCAGCTCGGGAGTTTCCTACAATGAGCAGTTCTTC.

A few counts support this clone. The genes are TRBV4-1 and TRBJ1-2; D remains ambiguous. The CDR3 length is 14 residues. Germline CDR1 MGHRA, CDR2 YSYEKL. V gave up 1 base and J gave up 7 bases, with 13 bases separating them. This chain's CDR3 is CASSQVGSKAGYTF. For the CDR3, the DNA is TGCGCCAGCAGCCAAGTGGGATCCAAGGCTGGCTACACCTTC.

The CDR3 protein is CSVEKLAASHEQYF. The CDR3, as DNA: TGCAGCGTTGAAAAACTAGCGGCAAGCCACGAGCAGTACTTC. This chain links TRBV29-1 with TRBJ2-7; 8 nucleotides line up with TRBD2. This CDR3 is built from 14 residues. The V segment lost 2 bases and the J segment 5 bases; nucleotides outside the gene matches: 8. Germline V gene data show CDR1 as SQVTM and CDR2 as ANQGSEA.

The chain links TRBV5-1 to TRBJ1-1, with D maybe TRBD1 (5 bases). The CDR3 is made up of 15 amino acids. Germline V gene data show CDR1 as SGHRS and CDR2 as YFSETQ. The germline V and J ends were trimmed by 6 bases and 2 bases, with 17 bases remaining between them. The CDR3 protein is CASNTPPDSNTEAFF. The CDR3 DNA sequence: TGCGCCAGCAATACACCCCCTGACAGCAACACTGAAGCTTTCTTT.

J is TRBJ2-7 and V is TRBV5-4; D possibly corresponds to TRBD1 (5 bases). Trimming pared 4 bases from V and 3 bases from J, leaving 11 bases between. CDR3 length: 13 amino acids. The germline CDR1 and CDR2 sequences are SGHNT and YYREEE (reference sequence). In DNA form, the CDR3 reads TGTGCCAGCAGCGTTACAGGAGACTACGAGCAGTACTTC. It translates to CASSVTGDYEQYF.